This T cell receptor (beta chain) was recovered during a study of T cells after yellow fever vaccination. The CDR3 is 15 amino acids. V was shortened by 5 bases and J by 6 bases, with 14 bases between the two germline ends. Germline V gives CDR1 MNHEY, CDR2 SVGAGI. TCRdb independently ran MiXCR on the 5' RACE reads; one entry per CDR3 protein. The table lists around 340,000 distinct CDR3 sequences, around 12% of them singletons, with about 3% in the top ten. Sequenced here: CD4+ T cells sorted from PBMCs, sampled 15 days after the yellow fever booster vaccination. This sequence joins TRBV6-5 and TRBJ1-6; D not resolved. This sequence originates from a man aged 18 to 29 who received the YFV17D yellow fever vaccine. CDR3 residues: CASSRTDIVNSPLHF. For the CDR3, the DNA is TGTGCCAGCAGTAGGACGGATATCGTTAATTCACCCCTCCACTTT.